The entry below gives a single TCR beta chain sequence along with its context. This specimen comes from a study of blood T cell repertoires in COVID-19. Across the whole study: Acute and convalescent COVID-19 specimens originated in the United States, Italy and Spain. From T cells, B-cell-depleted T cells, or PBMCs came the material, which was cDNA or gDNA.

The CDR3 consists of 16 residues. The ends lost 3 bases at V and 1 base at J; junction bases unmatched: 2. From germline, CDR1 is KGHSH and CDR2 LQKENI. In the authors' workflow: The assay estimated nucleated cells by amplifying reference gene primers. Clones were read by immunoSEQ multiplex PCR, and TCRdb kept only the in-frame ones, dropping some. V, J and clone size are those of that table, while D and trimming were read from the DNA. The sample has under 170,000 clones, 70% to 90% seen once. Sequencing used peripheral blood. The J gene is TRBJ2-3, the V gene TRBV18, with TRBD2 identical over 12 bases. The sequence came from a man aged 65 to 79 with acute or convalescent COVID-19. The CDR3 bases are TGTGCCAGCTCACCTAGACTAGCGGGAGGCACAGATACGCAGTATTTT. Its translation: CASSPRLAGGTDTQYF. Variable domain in full (rest from reference TRBV18 and TRBJ2-3): NAGVMQNPRHLVRRRGQEARLRCSPMKGHSHVYWYRQLPEEGLKFMVYLQKENIIDESGMPKERFSAEFPKEGPSILRIQQVVRGDSAAYFCASSPRLAGGTDTQYFGPGTRLTVL.